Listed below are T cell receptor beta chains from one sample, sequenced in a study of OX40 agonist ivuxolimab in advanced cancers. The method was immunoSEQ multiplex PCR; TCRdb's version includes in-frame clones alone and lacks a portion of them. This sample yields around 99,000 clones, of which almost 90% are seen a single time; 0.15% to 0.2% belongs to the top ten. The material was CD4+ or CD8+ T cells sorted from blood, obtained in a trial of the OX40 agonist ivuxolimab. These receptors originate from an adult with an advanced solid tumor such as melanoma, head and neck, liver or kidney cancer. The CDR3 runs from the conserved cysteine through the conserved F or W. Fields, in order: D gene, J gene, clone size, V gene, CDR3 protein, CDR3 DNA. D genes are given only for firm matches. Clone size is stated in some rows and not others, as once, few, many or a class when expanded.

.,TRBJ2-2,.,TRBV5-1,CASSPTRWNTGELFF,TGCGCCAGCAGCCCTACCCGCTGGAACACCGGGGAGCTGTTTTTT
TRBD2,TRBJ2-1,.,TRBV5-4,CASSPPGLAGGISRNEQFF,TGTGCCAGCAGCCCTCCGGGACTAGCGGGAGGGATCTCTAGAAATGAGCAGTTCTTC
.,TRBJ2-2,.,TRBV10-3,CAARDEGYTGELFF,TGTGCCGCTCGGGACGAGGGATACACCGGGGAGCTGTTTTTT
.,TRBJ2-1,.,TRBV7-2,CASSLVGGGSYNEQFF,TGTGCCAGCAGCTTAGTGGGAGGGGGCTCCTACAATGAGCAGTTCTTC
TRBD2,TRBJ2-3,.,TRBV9,CASSVGPSGTDTQYF,TGTGCCAGCAGCGTAGGTCCTAGCGGAACAGATACGCAGTATTTT
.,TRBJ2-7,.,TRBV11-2,CASSLVGAYEQYF,TGTGCCAGCAGCTTAGTTGGGGCCTACGAGCAGTACTTC
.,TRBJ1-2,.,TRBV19,CASTPGTQVGGYTF,TGTGCCAGTACTCCGGGGACTCAGGTCGGGGGCTACACCTTC
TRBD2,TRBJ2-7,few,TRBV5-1,CASSWGSSGASSYEQYF,TGCGCCAGCAGCTGGGGTTCGAGCGGGGCCAGCTCCTACGAGCAGTACTTC
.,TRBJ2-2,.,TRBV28,CASSLGNGAGTSTGELFF,TGTGCCAGCAGTTTGGGGAACGGGGCAGGGACGAGCACCGGGGAGCTGTTTTTT
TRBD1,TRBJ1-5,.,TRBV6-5,CASRDHRGDQPQHF,TGTGCCAGCAGAGACCACAGGGGCGATCAGCCCCAGCATTTT
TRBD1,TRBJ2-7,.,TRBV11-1,CASSLAHRGRYEQYF,TGTGCCAGCAGCTTAGCCCACAGGGGCAGGTACGAGCAGTACTTC
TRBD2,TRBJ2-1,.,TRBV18,CASSGWRETPNEQFF,TGTGCCAGCTCAGGGTGGCGGGAGACTCCAAATGAGCAGTTCTTC
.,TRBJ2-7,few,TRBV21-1,CASSKVGEGLPSYEQYF,TGTGCCAGCAGCAAAGTTGGTGAGGGGCTCCCCTCCTACGAGCAGTACTTC
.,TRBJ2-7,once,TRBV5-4,CASSLNPPSYEQYF,TGTGCCAGCAGCTTGAATCCTCCTTCCTACGAGCAGTACTTC
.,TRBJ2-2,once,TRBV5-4,CASSLGRNVNTGELFF,TGTGCCAGCAGCTTGGGTAGGAACGTCAACACCGGGGAGCTGTTTTTT
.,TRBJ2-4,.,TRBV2,CASSVKSSAKNIQYF,TGTGCCAGCAGTGTAAAGTCTAGCGCCAAAAACATTCAGTACTTC